The clone carrying this T cell receptor beta chain was picked up many times. Its antigen is undetermined. Unique molecular identifiers were incorporated into the prepared TCRbeta library. In TCRdb, the PCR reads were re-called with MiXCR into one record per CDR3 protein. Among fewer than 350,000 distinct CDR3 sequences listed, almost 8% were seen once. This record comes from a study of T-cell reconstitution after alpha-beta-depleted transplantation in children. Broader study findings: When one year had passed after transplant, most T-cell counts and diversity came from newly produced T cells. Some patients' high day-60 TCRbeta diversity was traced to surviving recipient T cells and thymic progenitors. Several hundred graft clones that had expanded were reportedly the source of alpha-beta T cells about two months after transplant.

V lost 5 bases, J lost 0 bases, and 13 bases lay in between. The CDR3 spans 15 residues. Germline CDR1 ENHRY, CDR2 SYGVKD. The sequencing here drew on peripheral blood, taken 360 days after TCRalphabeta/CD19-depleted stem cell transplant. The V and J genes are TRBV10-3 and TRBJ1-1; D unresolved. This TCR came from a female patient younger than 10 who had a stem cell transplant for Fanconi anemia, so the T cells may come from the graft donor. The CDR3 nucleotides read TGTGCCATCAGTAATCACGGAGGTATGAACACTGAAGCTTTCTTT. Protein: CAISNHGGMNTEAFF.